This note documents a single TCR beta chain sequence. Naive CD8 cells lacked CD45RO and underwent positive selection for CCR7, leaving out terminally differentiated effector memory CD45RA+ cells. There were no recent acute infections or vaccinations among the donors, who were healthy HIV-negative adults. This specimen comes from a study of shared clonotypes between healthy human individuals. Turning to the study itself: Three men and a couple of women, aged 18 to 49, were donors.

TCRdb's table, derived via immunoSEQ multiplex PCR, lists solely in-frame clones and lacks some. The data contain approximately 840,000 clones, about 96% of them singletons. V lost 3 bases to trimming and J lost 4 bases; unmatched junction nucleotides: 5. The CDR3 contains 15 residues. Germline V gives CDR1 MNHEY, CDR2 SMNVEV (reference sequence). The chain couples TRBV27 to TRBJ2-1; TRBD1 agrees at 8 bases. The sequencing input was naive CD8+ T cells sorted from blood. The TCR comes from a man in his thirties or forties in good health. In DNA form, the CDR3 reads TGTGCCAGCAGTTTTGATGGGACAGGTTACAATGAGCAGTTCTTC. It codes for CASSFDGTGYNEQFF.